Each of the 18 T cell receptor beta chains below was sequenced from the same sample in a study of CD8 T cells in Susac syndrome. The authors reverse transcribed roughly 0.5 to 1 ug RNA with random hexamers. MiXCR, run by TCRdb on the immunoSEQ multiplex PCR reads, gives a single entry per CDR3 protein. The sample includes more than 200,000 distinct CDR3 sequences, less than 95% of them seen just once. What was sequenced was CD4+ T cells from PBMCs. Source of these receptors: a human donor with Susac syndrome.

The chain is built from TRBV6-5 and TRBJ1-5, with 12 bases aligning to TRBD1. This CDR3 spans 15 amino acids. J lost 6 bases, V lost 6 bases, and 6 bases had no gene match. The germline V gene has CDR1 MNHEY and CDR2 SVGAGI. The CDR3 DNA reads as TGTGCCAGCAGGCCGGGACAGGGGGCAAGTCAGCCCCAGCATTTT. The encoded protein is CASRPGQGASQPQHF.

DNA for the CDR3: TGCAGTGCTAGAAGAGGGGCGCCTGGCTACACCTTC. Amino acids: CSARRGAPGYTF. The J gene is TRBJ1-2, the V gene TRBV20-1; tentatively, D is TRBD1 (5 bases). Trimming shortened V by 2 bases and J by 7 bases, and 11 bases separated the two germline ends. Germline loops: CDR1 DFQATT, CDR2 SNEGSKA (reference sequence). The CDR3 totals 12 residues.

The CDR3 here is CASSQEGQSGGGSPLHF. CDR3 sequence (DNA): TGCGCCAGCAGCCAAGAGGGACAATCCGGGGGCGGCTCACCCCTCCACTTT. J is TRBJ1-6 and V is TRBV4-3; tentative D call: TRBD1 (6 bases). The V and J ends lost 0 bases and 10 bases respectively, with 19 bases between them. Germline-derived CDR1 and CDR2 are LGHNA and YSLEER. CDR3 length: 17 amino acids.

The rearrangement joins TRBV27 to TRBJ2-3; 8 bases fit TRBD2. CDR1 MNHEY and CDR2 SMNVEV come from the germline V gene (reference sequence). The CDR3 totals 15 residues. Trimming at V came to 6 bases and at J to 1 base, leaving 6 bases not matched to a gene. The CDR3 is CASRGVAGRTDTQYF. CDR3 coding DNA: TGTGCCAGCAGAGGTGTAGCGGGGCGCACAGATACGCAGTATTTT.

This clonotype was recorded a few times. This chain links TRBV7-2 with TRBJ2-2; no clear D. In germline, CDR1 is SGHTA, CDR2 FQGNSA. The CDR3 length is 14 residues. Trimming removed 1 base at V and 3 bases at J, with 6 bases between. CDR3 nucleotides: TGTGCCAGCAGCTTAGGAAGGGACACCGGGGAGCTGTTTTTT. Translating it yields CASSLGRDTGELFF.

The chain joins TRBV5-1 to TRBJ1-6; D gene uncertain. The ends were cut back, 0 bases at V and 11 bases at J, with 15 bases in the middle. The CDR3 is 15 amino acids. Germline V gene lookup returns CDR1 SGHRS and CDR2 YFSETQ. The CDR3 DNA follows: TGCGCCAGCAGCTTGGAAGGGCAGCCCGGGACACCCCTCCACTTT. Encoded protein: CASSLEGQPGTPLHF.

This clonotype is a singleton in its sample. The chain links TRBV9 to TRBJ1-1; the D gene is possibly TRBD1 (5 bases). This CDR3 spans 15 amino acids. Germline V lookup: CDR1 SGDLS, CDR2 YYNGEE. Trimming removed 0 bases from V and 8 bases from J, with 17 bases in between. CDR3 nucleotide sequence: TGTGCCAGCAGCGTAGATCAGGGCTCGGTAGAGGAAGCTTTCTTT. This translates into CASSVDQGSVEEAFF.

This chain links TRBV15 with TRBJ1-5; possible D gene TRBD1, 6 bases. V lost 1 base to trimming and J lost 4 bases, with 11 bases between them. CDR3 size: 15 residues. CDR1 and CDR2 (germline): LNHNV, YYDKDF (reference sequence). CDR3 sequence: CATSRAGEVNQPQHF. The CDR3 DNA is TGTGCCACCAGCAGAGCAGGGGAGGTGAATCAGCCCCAGCATTTT.

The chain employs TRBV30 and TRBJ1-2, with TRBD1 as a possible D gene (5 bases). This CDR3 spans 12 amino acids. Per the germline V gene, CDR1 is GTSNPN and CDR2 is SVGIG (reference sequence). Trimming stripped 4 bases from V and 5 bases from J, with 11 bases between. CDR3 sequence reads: CAWTREDYGYTF. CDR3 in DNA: TGTGCCTGGACCAGGGAGGATTATGGCTACACCTTC.

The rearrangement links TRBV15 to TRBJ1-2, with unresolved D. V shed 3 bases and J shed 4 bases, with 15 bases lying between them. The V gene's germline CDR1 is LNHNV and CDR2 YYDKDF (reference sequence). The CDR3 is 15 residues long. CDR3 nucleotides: TGTGCCACCAGCAGGGACCGCGCCACAACCTATGGCTACACCTTC. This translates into CATSRDRATTYGYTF.

The CDR3 loop is CASSLGGFIYGYTF. The CDR3 nucleotides read TGTGCCAGCAGCTTAGGGGGGTTTATCTATGGCTACACCTTC. V and J are TRBV7-2 and TRBJ1-2; D is possibly TRBD1 (5 bases). The V end was cut by 1 base, the J end by 4 bases, with 10 bases between. Germline CDR1 reads SGHTA; CDR2 reads FQGNSA. The CDR3 has 14 residues.

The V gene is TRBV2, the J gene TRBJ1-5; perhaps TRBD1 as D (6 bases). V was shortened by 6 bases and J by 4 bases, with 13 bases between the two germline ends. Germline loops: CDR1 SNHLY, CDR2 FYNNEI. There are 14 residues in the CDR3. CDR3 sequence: CASRIGQPNQPQHF. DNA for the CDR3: TGTGCCAGCAGGATCGGACAGCCAAATCAGCCCCAGCATTTT.

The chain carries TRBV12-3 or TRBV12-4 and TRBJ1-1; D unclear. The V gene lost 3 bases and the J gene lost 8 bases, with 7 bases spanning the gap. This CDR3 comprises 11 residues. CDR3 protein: CASSFLQEAFF. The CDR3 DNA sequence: TGTGCCAGCAGTTTTCTTCAAGAAGCTTTCTTT.

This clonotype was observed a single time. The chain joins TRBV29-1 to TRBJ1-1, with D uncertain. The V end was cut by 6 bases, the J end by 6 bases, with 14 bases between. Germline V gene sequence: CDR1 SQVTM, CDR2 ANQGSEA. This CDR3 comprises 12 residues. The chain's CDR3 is CSVDISGAEAFF. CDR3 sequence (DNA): TGCAGCGTGGATATCTCGGGAGCTGAAGCTTTCTTT.

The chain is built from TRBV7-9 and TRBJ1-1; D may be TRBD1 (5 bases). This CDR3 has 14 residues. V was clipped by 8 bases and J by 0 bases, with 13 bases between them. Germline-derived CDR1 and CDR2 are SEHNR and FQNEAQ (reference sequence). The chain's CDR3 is CASGQQEMNTEAFF. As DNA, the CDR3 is TGTGCCAGCGGCCAACAGGAAATGAACACTGAAGCTTTCTTT.

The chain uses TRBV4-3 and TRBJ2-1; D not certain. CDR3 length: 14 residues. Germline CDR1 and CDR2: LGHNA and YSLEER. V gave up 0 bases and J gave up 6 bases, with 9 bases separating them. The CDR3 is CASSQEARSNEQFF. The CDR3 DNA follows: TGCGCCAGCAGCCAAGAGGCCCGGAGCAATGAGCAGTTCTTC.

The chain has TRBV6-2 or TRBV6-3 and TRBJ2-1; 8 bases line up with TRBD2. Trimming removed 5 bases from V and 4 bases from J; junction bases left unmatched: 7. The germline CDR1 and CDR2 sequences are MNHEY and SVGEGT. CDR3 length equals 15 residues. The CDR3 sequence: CASSPLAVIYNEQFF. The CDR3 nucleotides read TGTGCCAGCAGTCCACTAGCGGTAATATACAATGAGCAGTTCTTC.

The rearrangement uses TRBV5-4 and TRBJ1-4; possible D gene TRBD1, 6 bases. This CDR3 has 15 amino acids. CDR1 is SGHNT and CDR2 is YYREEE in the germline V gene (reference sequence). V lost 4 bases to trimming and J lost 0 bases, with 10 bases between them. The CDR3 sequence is CASSRQGSTNEKLFF. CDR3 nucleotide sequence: TGTGCCAGCAGCCGGCAGGGGTCAACTAATGAAAAACTGTTTTTT.